The sequence of this T cell receptor (beta chain) was determined in a study of cytomegalovirus exposure and HLA in healthy donors (dated 2017 in TCRdb). Study-level background: According to an earlier analysis of a few hundred of the donors, about 179 million T cells yielded over 90 million unique TCR beta sequences and about 280 Gb of sequence data. A few DR-DQ haplotypes were treated as single units for association and clustering because of strong linkage in the cohort. Donor age, sex, ethnicity and CMV serostatus were collected together with the repertoire data. Both class I and class II loci were covered by HLA typing, at four-digit resolution. In addition to the first cohort of roughly 700 subjects, a separate validation cohort of approximately 130 different subjects was used. The T cell repertoires of under 700 subjects were profiled by immunosequencing and related to cytomegalovirus serostatus. The study was designed to test whether signatures of past pathogen exposure could be identified by cataloging public T cell receptors. A later genetic analysis used genome-wide SNP genotypes for about three fifths of the 666 donors, treating that subset as a discovery cohort. The later analysis used no new phenotypic data to find candidate immune exposures, relying instead on TCR beta sequences and their occurrence across donors. Typing coverage varied by locus: about 620-630 donors for A, B, C, DRB1 and DQB1; roughly 500 for DQA1; more than 600 for DPA1; 450 to 480 for DPB1. An earlier analysis of 450 to 750 of the donors used high-throughput TCR beta sequencing to judge whether each TCR beta V gene segment behaved as functional or pseudogenic. Approximately 330 gigabases of sequencing data and roughly 81 million unique TCR sequences made up an early release that covered fewer than 650 HLA-typed donors. All discovery cohort repertoires had been generated using a single sequencing platform. Among about 370 genotyped donors of the cohort, an average of approximately 200,000 unique TCR beta nucleotide sequences was sequenced per donor, of which 15% to 20% were non-productive. To study patterns of TCR occurrence, a later analysis re-analyzed previously published TCR beta repertoires from hundreds of donors and added high-resolution HLA genotyping. The genetic ancestry cluster associated with self-reported Caucasian donors included 70% to 85% of the 398 genotyped donors. To predict cytomegalovirus infection status, the study brought together high-throughput TCR immunosequencing, statistical association of individual TCRs with disease status, and machine learning. The investigation overall reported the following: In an earlier analysis of around 600 of the donors, most TCR beta V segments appeared in productive rearrangements about 90% or about 30% of the time, broadly matching IMGT annotations. At a false discovery rate of 0.05, a later analysis linked roughly 17,000 TCR beta sequences to specific HLA alleles. Compared with the approximately 670-donor mean, donors in an Asian-associated ancestry cluster had fewer N-insertions in productive TCRs, according to a later genetic analysis. When HLA alleles, especially DR and DQ, strongly co-occurred, TCR associations were difficult to assign to individual alleles. In a later analysis, HLA-associated TCR beta chains showed more clonal expansion and lower generation probabilities than non-associated chains that were equally common. In a later analysis, most CMV-associated TCR beta chains were found to appear HLA-restricted, with HLA associations seemingly driven largely by CMV exposure. The study gave a list of 150 to 200 TCR beta chains associated with cytomegalovirus. In this cohort, only TCR beta chains were sequenced, and detectable features were limited by the absence of alpha or paired-chain data. Three of the identified cytomegalovirus-associated TCR beta chains were confirmed in vitro to be specific for cytomegalovirus antigens. Linkage disequilibrium might explain the correlated functional status among segregating V segments, but an unknown experimental factor could not be excluded. A further reported finding was that TCR beta sequences accurately predicted the HLA-A and HLA-B alleles for most subjects in the first cohort. It was suggested by the authors that the approach could potentially be generalized to other disease states and immunological phenotypes. The only immune exposure information available for the cohort was CMV serostatus. While some public TCRs were present in many individuals, most TCR sequences turned up only very rarely across donors. In a later genetic analysis, a missense DCLRE1C variant was associated with V-gene and J-gene trimming of TCR beta chains, and the association was replicated in an independent cohort. A later analysis reported that several top co-occurrence clusters appeared linked to parvovirus B19, influenza, CMV and Epstein-Barr virus. A cluster of highly shared sequence variants was judged likely to represent a technical artifact of the sequencing pipeline. Sequencing depth was assumed to be roughly uniform across donors in the presence/absence analyses, though that assumption may not hold. According to a later analysis, TCR association rates differed among HLA loci, with DRB1 alleles showing the most associated TCRs and HLA-C alleles showing the fewest. Because counts were too low, roughly 17 rarely observed V segments, including chromosome 9 orphons, were left out of the earlier analysis of 500 to 750 of the donors. HLA typing was unavailable for some donors at each locus, so association tests used only the typed subset. The 87-base-pair reads could not distinguish some IMGT-functional V segments, including TRBV6-2 and TRBV6-3, so those segments were excluded. The classifier was reported to diagnose cytomegalovirus status with high specificity and sensitivity in both the original and validation cohorts.

About this clone: Which antigen it targets is not known. No much larger clone exists at a distance of one base, and base qualities are not known.

In total, about 650 healthy bone marrow donors made up the cohort. Cohort members were all nominally healthy when sampled, although unrecorded immune exposures were likely present. The donor was CMV seronegative and was included in the group of a few hundred seronegative cohort members. A peripheral blood sample was collected from each donor, and TCR beta sequencing was performed on peripheral blood mononuclear cells. The Qiagen DNeasy Blood Extraction Kit was used to extract genomic DNA from the blood cell samples. V lost 3 bases and J lost 5 bases; the stretch between them is 10 bases long. The CDR3 spans 14 residues, from the cysteine through the phenylalanine. Left in the record is the CDR3 DNA by itself, 42 bases read in frame from the first base. For CDR1 and CDR2, the germline V gene lists LGHNA and YSLEER. Library creation used the immunoSEQ multiplex PCR assay. For the multiplex PCR, a mixture combining 60 forward primers for TCR Vbeta segments and 13 reverse primers for TCR Jbeta segments was used. The CDR3 region of rearranged TCR beta genes was amplified from genomic DNA by a multiplex PCR assay. The amplified TCR beta libraries were sequenced on the Illumina HiSeq System as 87-base-pair reads. Per the source publication's procedure: Across the roughly 600 repertoires, a later analysis counted roughly 77 million unique TCR beta chains, roughly 11 million of which were shared by at least two donors. A nearest-neighbor algorithm error-corrected the raw reads and collapsed the reads into unique sequences, merging closely related sequences to remove PCR and sequencing errors. CDR3 sequences were aligned to IMGT reference sequences to assign V, D and J gene segments. For a sequence to be retained, at least a six-nucleotide match to both a V gene segment and a J gene segment was required. Rearrangements were classified as productive when the CDR3 lacked stop codons and remained in frame with V and J, and all other rearrangements were classified as non-productive. Following IMGT convention, CDR3 was defined as the stretch from the second conserved V-encoded cysteine up to the conserved J-encoded phenylalanine. The earlier analysis of 587 of the donors excluded sequences that lacked an unambiguous match to a single V gene segment. In an earlier analysis of approximately 560 of the donors, a V segment was called functional when productive rearrangements were above 56.7%, and segregating when the standard deviation between donors exceeded 5%. A statistical classification framework was built to diagnose cytomegalovirus status from the catalog of TCR beta chain sequences. In a later analysis, V and J genes were assigned by comparing TCR nucleotide sequences against IMGT/GENE-DB human TR gene sequences. A later analysis assigned CDR3 sequences and most-parsimonious VDJ recombination scenarios with the TCRdist pipeline. In a later analysis, each TCR beta chain was defined by its CDR3 amino acid sequence together with its V-gene family, and reads lacking a unique V-gene family were excluded. In a later analysis, 550 to 650 highly shared, low-generation-probability nucleotide sequences were removed to address suspected cross-contamination and a sequencing artifact. For each public chain, a later analysis derived a clonal expansion index from normalized ranks of inferred template counts within each repertoire. A later analysis computed generation probabilities with a VDJ recombination model fitted to out-of-frame rearrangements, and checked the results against IGoR. In a later analysis, hypergeometric tests were used to score TCR-TCR, TCR-HLA and TCR-CMV co-occurrence, with a repertoire-size bias correction applied to TCR pairs. False discovery rates were estimated in a later analysis by permuting HLA or CMV assignments 20 times. In a later analysis, co-occurring TCRs were grouped using DBSCAN, with TCRdist sequence similarity added in when clustering inside HLA-allele-positive subsets. Repertoires with fewer than 30,000 or more than 120,000 public chains, plus five repertoires with anomalous nucleotide sharing, were excluded from co-occurrence clustering. The table was pulled from immuneACCESS by TCRdb, which kept in-frame rearrangements only. Such tables lose some clones; where checked, under half of the loss comes from unresolved V genes, and the rest has no known cause. V, J and clone size reflect that table, while D and trimming were determined from the DNA. For this sample the table gives roughly 100,000 clones, of which approximately 85% were detected only once. The ten largest clones capture about 3.6% of the sample.

The V gene is TRBV4-3 and the J gene is TRBJ2-2, with no D gene named confidently. The sequenced sample consisted of PBMCs. The sequence came from a man aged 25-45 years in good health and CMV-seronegative. The bases are TGCGCCAGCAGCCAGGAAGCGTTAACCGGGGAGCTGTTTTTT. This translates into CASSQEALTGELFF.